The sequence of this T cell receptor (beta chain) was determined in a study of T-cell reconstitution after alpha-beta-depleted transplantation in children. The study's findings and limits: The origin of high day-60 TCRbeta diversity in some patients lay in surviving recipient T cells and thymic progenitors.

The authors prepared the TCRbeta library with unique molecular identifiers. TCRdb re-called the PCR reads through MiXCR, storing one row per CDR3 protein. Among approximately 270,000 distinct CDR3 sequences listed, 24% were seen once. Remarks on this clonotype: Its specificity is not known.

The germline V and J ends were trimmed by 6 bases and 6 bases, with 11 bases remaining between them. In germline, CDR1 is MGHDK, CDR2 SYGVNS. The CDR3 contains 13 residues. The sequences come from PBMCs, mostly from graft donor cells, collected 360 days after TCRalphabeta/CD19-depleted stem cell transplant. This receptor was obtained from a female patient aged 2-9 years who had a stem cell transplant for congenital amegakaryocytic thrombocytopenia, so the T cells may come from the graft donor. This chain connects TRBV25-1 to TRBJ1-4, with a tentative D call TRBD1 (6 bases). The CDR3 reads CASSLAGDEKLFF. The CDR3 DNA reads as TGTGCCAGCAGCCTGGCAGGGGATGAAAAACTGTTTTTT.